The 27 T cell receptor beta chains in this list originate from one sample, sequenced in a study of blood T cell repertoires in COVID-19 (dated by TCRdb to 2018 to 2020). Libraries came from the immunoSEQ multiplex PCR assay. TCRdb limited this immuneACCESS table to in-frame rearrangements with V and J called. A share of clones is missing; checked studies link under half to unresolved V genes, and the rest is unexplained. For this sample the table gives 15,000 to 20,000 clones, of which approximately 90% were detected only once. 4.5% to 6% of the sample is taken by the ten largest. The sample comprised PBMCs or T cells enriched from blood (not recorded which). The source of these receptors is a woman in her 30s who had recovered from COVID-19.

This clone was detected once. The chain carries TRBV5-4 and TRBJ2-1, with D perhaps TRBD2 (5 bases). This CDR3 spans 12 amino acids. CDR1 is SGHNT, CDR2 YYREEE, per germline (reference sequence). Trimming left V 4 bases short and J 5 bases short, with 7 bases between. CDR3 region: CASSPGDNEQFF. CDR3 nucleotide sequence: TGTGCCAGCAGCCCCGGGGACAATGAGCAGTTCTTC.

DNA for the CDR3: TGCAGCGTCCTCCAGAGGTCCTACGAGCAGTACTTC. As protein: CSVLQRSYEQYF. V and J are TRBV29-1 and TRBJ2-7; D not certain. The germline V and J ends were trimmed by 6 bases and 1 base, with 10 bases remaining between them. The CDR3 loop spans 12 amino acids. Germline loops: CDR1 SQVTM, CDR2 ANQGSEA.

The CDR3 region has the DNA TGCGCCAGCTCGAAAGATAGCGGAGTCTCCTACGAGCAGTACTTC. It translates to CASSKDSGVSYEQYF. The J gene is TRBJ2-7, the V gene TRBV5-1; possible D gene TRBD2, 6 bases. Trimming took 7 bases from V and 0 from J, leaving 17 bases between them. This CDR3 has 15 amino acids. Per germline, CDR1 SGHRS and CDR2 YFSETQ.

The chain employs TRBV7-2 and TRBJ2-3; 9 bases fit TRBD2. Germline V lookup: CDR1 SGHTA, CDR2 FQGNSA. Unmatched junction bases numbered 2, after V lost 3 bases and J lost 1 base. The CDR3 totals 15 residues. DNA of the CDR3: TGTGCCAGCAGCTTTGTAGCGGGGGGCACAGATACGCAGTATTTT. Its translation: CASSFVAGGTDTQYF.

The J gene is TRBJ1-4, the V gene TRBV27; 9 bases map to TRBD1. Germline V gene lookup returns CDR1 MNHEY and CDR2 SMNVEV (reference sequence). The junction had 15 bases not matched to a gene; V was cut back by 6 bases and J by 10 bases. The length of the CDR3 is 16 residues. CDR3 bases: TGTGCCAGCAGGCGCGGGACAGGGTCCCCCGATGGAAAACTGTTTTTT. Translation gives CASRRGTGSPDGKLFF.

The J gene is TRBJ2-7, the V gene TRBV28; 7 nucleotides match TRBD1. The V gene's germline CDR1 is MDHEN and CDR2 SYDVKM. V trimming: 4 bases; J trimming: 3 bases; junction bases outside the gene matches: 6. The CDR3 contains 14 residues. CDR3 in amino acids: CASSSPGTVYEQYF. Written as DNA, the CDR3 is TGTGCCAGCAGTTCCCCCGGGACAGTCTACGAGCAGTACTTC.

This clone was recorded only once. V usage is TRBV5-4 and J usage is TRBJ2-7; D is perhaps TRBD1 (6 bases). Germline V CDR1 and CDR2: SGHNT, YYREEE (reference sequence). Trimming pared 4 bases from V and 4 bases from J, leaving 15 bases between. The CDR3 is made up of 14 amino acids. CDR3 DNA: TGTGCCAGCAGCCTGGGGGACAACTATTACGAGCAGTACTTC. Its protein product is CASSLGDNYYEQYF.

This chain connects TRBV5-1 to TRBJ2-2; the match to TRBD2 covers 8 bases. The J segment lost 4 bases and the V segment lost 0 bases, leaving 5 bases of the junction unmatched. Per germline, CDR1 SGHRS and CDR2 YFSETQ. CDR3 length equals 16 residues. CDR3 nucleotides: TGCGCCAGCAGCTTGGGGGCAGCGGGGGTCACCGGGGAGCTGTTTTTT. Residues: CASSLGAAGVTGELFF.

This chain joins TRBV4-3 and TRBJ1-1, with D maybe TRBD1 (5 bases). CDR1 is LGHNA and CDR2 is YSLEER in the germline V gene. V lost 3 bases and J 9 bases, leaving 20 bases between the germline ends. This CDR3 spans 15 amino acids. The CDR3: CASSQAQGQGLQAFF. The CDR3 region has the DNA TGCGCCAGCAGCCAGGCGCAGGGTCAGGGCCTCCAAGCTTTCTTT.

This clone was detected once. CDR3 in DNA: TGTGCCAGCAGCCTGCACGGGATAGCGGGGGGTATCGCAGATACGCAGTATTTT. Translating gives CASSLHGIAGGIADTQYF. The rearrangement joins TRBV3-1 (or the pseudogene TRBV3-2) to TRBJ2-3, with 10 bases matching TRBD2. Germline V gene lookup returns CDR1 LGHDT and CDR2 YNNKEL (reference sequence). The CDR3 runs to 18 residues. J lost 4 bases, V lost 4 bases, and 14 bases had no gene match.

The CDR3 sequence: CASLQEGAKNIQYF. CDR3 DNA sequence: TGTGCCAGCCTCCAAGAGGGTGCCAAAAACATTCAGTACTTC. The genes are TRBV19 and TRBJ2-4; tentative D call: TRBD2 (5 bases). Germline lookup yields CDR1 LNHDA and CDR2 SQIVND (reference sequence). The V end was cut by 9 bases, the J end by 1 base, with 13 bases between. This CDR3 has 14 residues.

This chain uses TRBV6-5 with TRBJ1-2; TRBD1 matches 8 bases. CDR1 MNHEY and CDR2 SVGAGI come from the germline V gene. This CDR3 comprises 15 residues. Trimming took 2 bases from V and 4 from J; bases not matched to a gene: 6. The CDR3 DNA sequence: TGTGCCAGCAGTTACGACCCAGACAGGGGCTATGGCTACACCTTC. Translation: CASSYDPDRGYGYTF.

The V gene is TRBV3-1 (or the pseudogene TRBV3-2), the J gene TRBJ2-2, with D possibly being TRBD2 (5 bases). Germline CDR1 reads LGHDT; CDR2 reads YNNKEL (reference sequence). The V and J ends lost 4 bases and 4 bases respectively, with 13 bases between them. The CDR3 covers 15 residues. This CDR3 is CASSLTRPGTGELFF. Here the CDR3 DNA reads TGTGCCAGCAGCCTTACTAGGCCGGGCACCGGGGAGCTGTTTTTT.

This sequence joins TRBV4-3 and TRBJ1-1; no reliable D call. This CDR3 has 13 amino acids. V lost 2 bases, J lost 1 base, and 5 bases lay in between. The V gene's germline CDR1 is LGHNA and CDR2 YSLEER. The CDR3 coding sequence is TGCGCCAGCAGCCAAACTAGGAACACTGAAGCTTTCTTT. Amino acid sequence: CASSQTRNTEAFF.

The rearrangement links TRBV27 to TRBJ1-1; the D is unclear. Trimming removed 8 bases from V and 6 bases from J, with 10 bases in between. CDR3 length: 11 amino acids. Germline V CDR1 and CDR2: MNHEY, SMNVEV (reference sequence). CDR3 residues: CASSKNSEAFF. In DNA form, the CDR3 reads TGTGCCAGCTCTAAGAATTCTGAAGCTTTCTTT.

The rearrangement uses TRBV7-6 and TRBJ1-2; the D gene is possibly TRBD1 (6 bases). This CDR3 region has 11 residues. V gave up 4 bases and J gave up 12 bases, with 12 bases separating them. Germline V gene sequence: CDR1 SGHVS, CDR2 FNYEAQ. The CDR3 region has the DNA TGTGCCAGCAGCTCCCTAGGACAGAACACCTTC. Its protein product is CASSSLGQNTF.

The chain carries TRBV4-3 and TRBJ2-3, with TRBD2 matching 7 bases. The germline V gene has CDR1 LGHNA and CDR2 YSLEER. This CDR3 spans 18 amino acids. V gave up 0 bases and J gave up 2 bases; unmatched junction bases: 11. CDR3 in amino acids: CASSQEEVGGEPTDTQYF. In DNA, the CDR3 is TGCGCCAGCAGCCAAGAAGAAGTGGGGGGGGAACCCACAGATACGCAGTATTTT.

The chain combines TRBV30 with TRBJ2-6; the D gene is possibly TRBD1 (6 bases). Per germline, CDR1 GTSNPN and CDR2 SVGIG (reference sequence). The length of the CDR3 is 13 residues. V shed 6 bases and J shed 2 bases, with 8 bases lying between them. This CDR3 is CACSGAGANVLTF. The CDR3 DNA is TGTGCCTGTTCAGGGGCTGGGGCCAACGTCCTGACTTTC.

This chain connects TRBV28 to TRBJ2-7; TRBD1 matches 8 bases. Germline CDR1 reads MDHEN; CDR2 reads SYDVKM. After removal of 6 bases from V and 12 bases from J, the junction contained 7 bases not matched to a gene. There are 11 residues in the CDR3. CDR3 in DNA: TGTGCCAGCAGGACAGGGGACCGAGGGTACTTC. It specifies CASRTGDRGYF.

This rearrangement joins TRBV5-5 to TRBJ1-3, with unresolved D. The CDR3 runs 15 residues. V shed 2 bases and J shed 1 base, with 10 bases lying between them. Per germline, CDR1 SGHKS and CDR2 YYEKEE (reference sequence). This CDR3 reads CASSFRELSGNTIYF. In nucleotides, the CDR3 is TGTGCCAGCAGCTTCCGGGAATTGTCTGGAAACACCATATATTTT.

The chain carries TRBV5-1 and TRBJ2-3; a weak D match, TRBD1 (5 bases). V was clipped by 1 base and J by 3 bases, with 12 bases between them. Germline V lookup: CDR1 SGHRS, CDR2 YFSETQ. The CDR3 length is 15 residues. The CDR3 reads CASSLRGTETDTQYF. Written as DNA, the CDR3 is TGCGCCAGCAGCTTGAGGGGTACTGAGACAGATACGCAGTATTTT.

The gene calls are TRBV11-1 and TRBJ1-1; 12 bases are a match to TRBD1. The CDR3 is made up of 14 amino acids. The germline CDR1 and CDR2 sequences are SGHAT and FQDESV (reference sequence). The V gene end was trimmed by 6 bases and the J gene end by 8 bases; junction bases not matched to a gene: 7. The CDR3 nucleotides read TGTGCCAGCAGAGGGACAGGGGGCGAGGTCGAAGCTTTCTTT. Translation gives CASRGTGGEVEAFF.

The chain couples TRBV5-1 to TRBJ2-1; 10 bases are shared with TRBD2. Germline assignment: CDR1 SGHRS and CDR2 YFSETQ. CDR3 length equals 14 residues. Trimming took 5 bases from V and 4 from J; bases not matched to a gene: 3. CDR3 DNA sequence: TGCGCCAGCAGGCTAGCGGGGGTGTACAATGAGCAGTTCTTC. Translating it yields CASRLAGVYNEQFF.

The rearrangement uses TRBV6-5 and TRBJ2-1, with a tentative D call TRBD2 (7 bases). Germline V gene data show CDR1 as MNHEY and CDR2 as SVGAGI. Trimming shortened V by 5 bases and J by 1 base, and 12 bases separated the two germline ends. The CDR3 totals 15 residues. CDR3 nucleotides: TGTGCCAGCAGTAACAGGGAGGGTTCCTACAATGAGCAGTTCTTC. As protein: CASSNREGSYNEQFF.

There are a few counts of this clone. CDR3 protein: CAWSVHQGNEQYF. CDR3 DNA sequence: TGTGCCTGGAGTGTACATCAGGGAAACGAGCAGTACTTC. The chain joins TRBV30 to TRBJ2-7; D perhaps matches TRBD1 (5 bases). Trimming pared 0 bases from V and 5 bases from J, leaving 11 bases between. CDR3 length equals 13 residues. From germline, CDR1 is GTSNPN and CDR2 SVGIG (reference sequence).

The chain is built from TRBV21-1 and TRBJ1-6; no check of the table's D call, TRBD1, against the DNA was made. TRBV21-1 is marked as a pseudogene. This CDR3 is built from 14 residues. The CDR3 DNA reads as TGTGCCAGCAGCGTCCGGACAGGGGTCTCACCCCTCCACTTT. Translation gives CASSVRTGVSPLHF.

V usage is TRBV2 and J usage is TRBJ2-7; TRBD2 matches at 7 bases. The trim removed 6 bases at V and 2 bases at J, leaving 7 bases unmatched. The length of the CDR3 is 14 residues. Germline loops: CDR1 SNHLY, CDR2 FYNNEI. DNA of the CDR3: TGTGCCAGCAGGGCCCTGGGGGGGGCCTACGAGCAGTACTTC. It specifies CASRALGGAYEQYF.